Here is one TCR beta chain with its context. This sample stems from a study of early T cells in non-severe SARS-CoV-2 infection. Using its own MiXCR run on the 5' RACE reads, TCRdb lists one record per CDR3 protein. The sample includes approximately 73,000 distinct CDR3 sequences, about 11% seen only once; the top ten take roughly 4.7%. This CDR3 has 16 amino acids. V was trimmed by 4 bases and J by 0 bases, leaving 15 bases between them. CDR1 is LGHDT and CDR2 is YNNKEL in the germline V gene (reference sequence). This TCR was recovered from an adult who was a healthcare worker with PCR-confirmed SARS-CoV-2 infection or an uninfected control (not recorded which). The sequencing input was whole blood. The chain has TRBV3-1 and TRBJ1-2; no clear D gene. This CDR3 is CASSLRRAFSNYGYTF. CDR3 DNA: TGTGCCAGCAGCCTACGTCGGGCCTTCTCTAACTATGGCTACACCTTC.